The 32 T cell receptor beta chains presented below share a single source sample, sequenced in a study of blood T cell repertoires in COVID-19. Clones were read by immunoSEQ multiplex PCR, and TCRdb kept only the in-frame ones, dropping some. The sample records some 250,000 clones, around 90% being singletons. Sequenced sample: peripheral blood. The receptors were sampled from a woman in her thirties or forties who had recovered from COVID-19.

The rearrangement uses TRBV24-1 and TRBJ2-3; TRBD1 might be the D (5 bases). The germline V gene has CDR1 KGHDR and CDR2 SFDVKD. The V end lost 0 bases, the J end lost 7 bases, and 13 bases lay between the germline ends. CDR3 length: 15 amino acids. The CDR3 DNA reads as TGTGCCACCAGTGATTTGCGGGTGGGGCCCAATACGCAGTATTTT. It yields the protein CATSDLRVGPNTQYF.

The chain combines TRBV27 with TRBJ2-7; a weak D match, TRBD2 (5 bases). Germline V gives CDR1 MNHEY, CDR2 SMNVEV (reference sequence). V was trimmed by 4 bases and J by 3 bases, leaving 7 bases between them. The CDR3 has 12 residues. The CDR3: CASSSAGYEQYF. The CDR3 nucleotides read TGTGCCAGCAGTTCGGCGGGCTACGAGCAGTACTTC.

This chain connects TRBV11-2 to TRBJ2-1; the D gene is possibly TRBD2 (5 bases). Germline values: CDR1 SGHAT, CDR2 FQNNGV. The length of the CDR3 is 12 residues. V lost 10 bases, J lost 3 bases, and 10 bases lay in between. The CDR3 here is CATGVGYNEQFF. The CDR3 DNA follows: TGTGCCACCGGGGTGGGCTACAATGAGCAGTTCTTC.

The chain recombines TRBV7-8 with TRBJ2-1; 10 positions match TRBD2. CDR3 size: 16 residues. V was pared by 11 bases and J by 7 bases, with 17 bases of the junction left unmatched. Germline CDR1 SGHVS, CDR2 FQNEAQ. The CDR3 DNA reads TGTGCCTCCCGGGCCCGGGCGGGACTAGCGCCGAATGAGCAGTTCTTC. As protein: CASRARAGLAPNEQFF.

The V call is TRBV5-6, the J call TRBJ1-2, with D hard to call. The CDR3 extends over 11 amino acids. From germline, CDR1 is SGHDT and CDR2 YYEEEE. V lost 4 bases and J 8 bases, leaving 9 bases between the germline ends. The CDR3 spells CASSTREGYTF. The CDR3 DNA follows: TGTGCCAGCAGCACCCGGGAGGGCTACACCTTC.

A single count supports this clone. This same CDR3 is encoded by further DNA sequences in the sample. The chain links TRBV5-1 to TRBJ2-1, with 14 bases matching TRBD2. The V gene's germline CDR1 is SGHRS and CDR2 YFSETQ. The V segment lost 4 bases and the J segment 6 bases; nucleotides outside the gene matches: 3. The CDR3 extends over 15 amino acids. Here the CDR3 DNA reads TGCGCCAGCAGCCCTGGACTAGCGGGAGGCAATGAGCAGTTCTTC. The encoded protein is CASSPGLAGGNEQFF.

This sequence joins TRBV4-2 and TRBJ1-1, with TRBD1 as a possible D gene (6 bases). The CDR3 contains 16 residues. Trimming took off 4 bases at V and 2 bases at J, with 17 bases between the two ends. The germline gives CDR1 LGHNA, CDR2 YNFKEQ. CDR3 amino acids: CASSRGGGQPNTEAFF. CDR3 DNA: TGTGCCAGCAGCCGAGGGGGTGGGCAGCCAAACACTGAAGCTTTCTTT.

This chain joins TRBV3-1 (or the pseudogene TRBV3-2) and TRBJ2-5; 9 nucleotides match TRBD2. The germline gives CDR1 LGHDT, CDR2 YNNKEL (reference sequence). With V trimmed by 4 bases and J by 5 bases, 14 bases remained unmatched. The CDR3 has 17 amino acids. As DNA, the CDR3 is TGTGCCAGCAGCCCCCGACGGGGCGGGAGGGCCCGGGAGACCCAGTACTTC. Translating gives CASSPRRGGRARETQYF.

CDR3 in amino acids: CATGGALSYYEQYF. The CDR3 DNA sequence: TGTGCGACAGGGGGGGCTCTCTCCTACTACGAGCAGTACTTC. The chain employs TRBV30 and TRBJ2-7; 9 positions agree with TRBD1. The CDR3 loop spans 14 amino acids. Germline V gene lookup returns CDR1 GTSNPN and CDR2 SVGIG (reference sequence).

This clone has a handful of counts. The chain couples TRBV3-1 (or the pseudogene TRBV3-2) to TRBJ1-2; D is ambiguous. The CDR3 has 12 amino acids. V was clipped by 4 bases and J by 4 bases, with 7 bases between them. CDR1 LGHDT and CDR2 YNNKEL come from the germline V gene (reference sequence). The DNA of the CDR3 is TGTGCCAGCAGCCCGGGGAGCTATGGCTACACCTTC. Amino acids: CASSPGSYGYTF.

The J gene is TRBJ2-3, the V gene TRBV19, with a weak D call TRBD2 (5 bases). Trimming stripped 3 bases from V and 2 bases from J, with 9 bases between. Germline V gene sequence: CDR1 LNHDA, CDR2 SQIVND (reference sequence). The CDR3 extends over 14 amino acids. CDR3 region: CASSIGSPTDTQYF. The CDR3, as DNA: TGTGCCAGTAGTATTGGGAGTCCCACAGATACGCAGTATTTT.

The gene calls are TRBV10-1 and TRBJ1-2, with 9 bases lining up with TRBD1. Germline V lookup: CDR1 WNHNN, CDR2 SYGVQD (reference sequence). The CDR3 extends over 19 amino acids. V gave up 6 bases and J gave up 3 bases; unmatched junction bases: 20. The chain's CDR3 is CASRWGQGLLRSSHYGYTF. CDR3 DNA sequence: TGCGCCAGCAGGTGGGGACAGGGATTACTCCGCTCGTCCCACTATGGCTACACCTTC.

The V call is TRBV6-6, the J call TRBJ1-4; D call uncertain. Per germline, CDR1 MNHNY and CDR2 SVGAGI (reference sequence). This CDR3 spans 16 amino acids. V lost 2 bases, J lost 4 bases, and 14 bases lay in between. The CDR3 spells CASSYQLPAGNEKLFF. The CDR3 bases are TGTGCCAGCAGTTACCAACTACCGGCGGGTAATGAAAAACTGTTTTTT.

The chain is built from TRBV28 and TRBJ2-7, with no clear D. V was clipped by 5 bases and J by 9 bases, with 14 bases between them. The CDR3 is 12 amino acids. Germline CDR1 reads MDHEN; CDR2 reads SYDVKM. For the CDR3, the DNA is TGTGCCAGCAGTCCCCCCAGCCTAGGGCAGTACTTC. Protein sequence: CASSPPSLGQYF.

The chain joins TRBV11-1 to TRBJ2-7, with a weak D call TRBD1 (6 bases). Per germline, CDR1 SGHAT and CDR2 FQDESV (reference sequence). Trimming shortened V by 5 bases and J by 5 bases, and 22 bases separated the two germline ends. CDR3 length: 16 amino acids. The CDR3 loop is CASSTQGTNLPHEQYF. CDR3 DNA: TGTGCCAGCAGCACCCAGGGGACCAACCTTCCTCACGAGCAGTACTTC.

The chain links TRBV28 to TRBJ1-1; D is possibly TRBD1 (5 bases). Germline values: CDR1 MDHEN, CDR2 SYDVKM. Deletions cut 7 bases from V and 5 bases from J, with 23 bases between. This CDR3 has 16 amino acids. CDR3 coding DNA: TGTGCCAGCACCAACGGGGGAGGGGCCGGGGGTACTGAAGCTTTCTTT. This encodes CASTNGGGAGGTEAFF.

In regard to this clone: Mismatch with germline at one junction end may stem from a read error. This chain joins TRBV6-5 and TRBJ1-4; 8 bases line up with TRBD1. The CDR3 is 15 residues long. The V gene's germline CDR1 is MNHEY and CDR2 SVGAGI. CDR3 coding DNA: TGTGCTAGCAGTTACTCGGGCAGGGGGCATGAAAAACTGTTTTTT. Translation gives CASSYSGRGHEKLFF.

The CDR3 nucleotides read TGTGCCAGCAGCCCCGGGGCAGGGGATCGATACGAGCAGTACTTC. It codes for CASSPGAGDRYEQYF. The genes are TRBV11-2 and TRBJ2-7; D perhaps matches TRBD1 (6 bases). CDR3 length: 15 residues. The V and J ends lost 5 bases and 4 bases respectively, with 18 bases between them. Germline values: CDR1 SGHAT, CDR2 FQNNGV.

The rearrangement joins TRBV19 to TRBJ2-2; 7 bases align to TRBD2. This CDR3 comprises 14 residues. With V trimmed by 7 bases and J by 4 bases, 6 bases remained unmatched. Germline CDR1 and CDR2: LNHDA and SQIVND (reference sequence). The CDR3 DNA follows: TGTGCCAGTAAGCTGGGGGGGAGCACCGGGGAGCTGTTTTTT. Translating it yields CASKLGGSTGELFF.

The rearrangement uses TRBV5-4 and TRBJ2-5; D is perhaps TRBD2 (6 bases). From germline, CDR1 is SGHNT and CDR2 YYREEE (reference sequence). Deletions cut 4 bases from V and 5 bases from J, with 18 bases between. This CDR3 has 15 amino acids. In nucleotides, the CDR3 is TGTGCCAGCAGCCCTTCGGGACCGGCGGGGGAGACCCAGTACTTC. Translating gives CASSPSGPAGETQYF.

V and J are TRBV7-3 and TRBJ2-1; D is perhaps TRBD2 (5 bases). V lost 5 bases and J 1 base, leaving 9 bases between the germline ends. CDR1 is SGHTA, CDR2 FQGTGA, per germline. The CDR3 loop spans 14 amino acids. CDR3 DNA sequence: TGTGCCAGCAGCCCCCGGGGTTCCTACAATGAGCAGTTCTTC. It yields the protein CASSPRGSYNEQFF.

This chain joins TRBV23-1 and TRBJ2-2; D unresolved. TRBV23-1 is marked as an open reading frame, function uncertain. The ends were cut back, 8 bases at V and 4 bases at J, with 8 bases in the middle. CDR3 length equals 12 residues. The DNA for the CDR3 is TGCGCCAGCTTTCATTGCACCGGGGAGCTGTTTTTT. Its protein product is CASFHCTGELFF.

The genes are TRBV30 and TRBJ2-1; TRBD2 matches 13 bases. Germline V CDR1 and CDR2: GTSNPN, SVGIG (reference sequence). The V and J ends lost 0 bases and 8 bases, in that order; junction bases with no gene match: 10. This CDR3 spans 17 amino acids. Here the CDR3 reads CAWSVPRGTSGIHEQFF. CDR3 coding DNA: TGTGCCTGGAGTGTACCTCGGGGGACTAGCGGGATCCATGAGCAGTTCTTC.

This clone was recorded a few times. The chain recombines TRBV30 with TRBJ2-7; 10 nucleotides match TRBD2. With V trimmed by 3 bases and J by 7 bases, 6 bases remained unmatched. CDR1 is GTSNPN and CDR2 is SVGIG in the germline V gene (reference sequence). The CDR3 is made up of 13 amino acids. DNA for the CDR3: TGTGCCTGGAGGAGTAGCGGGAGGCGAGAGCAGTACTTC. This gives the protein CAWRSSGRREQYF.

This clone was detected ten times or more. The chain is built from TRBV5-4 and TRBJ2-7; 9 bases map to TRBD1. Unmatched junction bases numbered 14, after V lost 2 bases and J lost 5 bases. The germline V gene has CDR1 SGHNT and CDR2 YYREEE (reference sequence). The CDR3 sequence is 17 residues long. The CDR3 here is CASSFGQGIATFDEQYV. DNA for the CDR3: TGTGCCAGCAGCTTCGGACAGGGGATCGCTACTTTCGACGAGCAGTACGTC.

This chain connects TRBV19 to TRBJ1-2; possible D gene TRBD1, 6 bases. Germline V CDR1 and CDR2: LNHDA, SQIVND (reference sequence). This CDR3 comprises 15 residues. Trimming stripped 8 bases from V and 7 bases from J, with 23 bases between. For the CDR3, the DNA is TGTGCCAGTGGCATTGGGGGCCCTGTGGTCTTTGGCTACACCTTC. Translated: CASGIGGPVVFGYTF. Supplemented by reference TRBV19 and TRBJ1-2, the full variable domain reads DGGITQSPKYLFRKEGQNVTLSCEQNLNHDAMYWYRQDPGQGLRLIYYSQIVNDFQKGDIAEGYSVSREKKESFPLTVTSAQKNPTAFYLCASGIGGPVVFGYTFGSGTRLTVV.

The chain combines TRBV11-2 with TRBJ2-1; D may be TRBD2 (5 bases). V was clipped by 6 bases and J by 2 bases, with 11 bases between them. The CDR3 is made up of 14 amino acids. Germline V gene lookup returns CDR1 SGHAT and CDR2 FQNNGV. CDR3 coding DNA: TGTGCCAGCAGGCCGGGGAGCGCCTACAATGAGCAGTTCTTC. Its translation is CASRPGSAYNEQFF.

This clone appeared once. This sequence joins TRBV5-1 and TRBJ1-3; D not resolved. CDR1 and CDR2 from the germline V gene are SGHRS and YFSETQ. The CDR3 contains 12 residues. Trimming left V 0 bases short and J 8 bases short, with 6 bases between. For the CDR3, the DNA is TGCGCCAGCAGCTTGGCCGGGGACACCATATATTTT. Translation: CASSLAGDTIYF.

This rearrangement joins TRBV30 to TRBJ2-7, with TRBD1 as a possible D gene (6 bases). Germline V gene sequence: CDR1 GTSNPN, CDR2 SVGIG (reference sequence). The CDR3 runs to 15 residues. Deletions cut 2 bases from V and 0 bases from J, with 14 bases between. CDR3 protein: CAWSTGTHNSYEQYF. The CDR3 region has the DNA TGTGCCTGGAGTACCGGGACACACAACTCCTACGAGCAGTACTTC.

The chain uses TRBV4-1 and TRBJ1-5, with a tentative D call TRBD1 (5 bases). The CDR3 length is 16 residues. Looked up from germline, CDR1 is MGHRA and CDR2 is YSYEKL. Trimming took off 2 bases at V and 2 bases at J, with 13 bases between the two ends. As DNA, the CDR3 is TGCGCCAGCAGCCAAAGACAGTCGAGCGGCAATCAGCCCCAGCATTTT. This gives the protein CASSQRQSSGNQPQHF.

This chain connects TRBV7-9 to TRBJ2-1, with D possibly being TRBD1 (5 bases). CDR3 length equals 15 residues. V lost 7 bases, J lost 7 bases, and 20 bases lay in between. The germline CDR1 and CDR2 sequences are SEHNR and FQNEAQ (reference sequence). The CDR3 here is CASTTVGRAENEQFF. CDR3 in DNA: TGTGCCAGCACCACCGTCGGCAGGGCGGAGAATGAGCAGTTCTTC.

The chain links TRBV19 to TRBJ2-1, with 14 bases that match TRBD2. CDR3 length: 19 amino acids. Germline-derived CDR1 and CDR2 are LNHDA and SQIVND (reference sequence). V shed 1 base and J 12 bases; nucleotides not matched to a gene: 17. CDR3 nucleotide sequence: TGTGCCAGTAGTATAGTCGGTGGGTCTGAGGGACTAGCGGGAGTGGGGCAGTTCTTC. Translation: CASSIVGGSEGLAGVGQFF.